This TCR beta chain came from a study of T cell repertoires in aging, cancer and after chemotherapy. Background on the study: Glioblastoma patients receiving temozolomide-based therapy gave paired samples before and after chemotherapy. The whole study produced a dataset of roughly 8.6 million TCR reads. Study-wide findings and caveats: Compared with age-matched healthy donors, untreated hematological or solid cancer patients showed higher blood TCR clonality. These repertoire data do not allow conclusions about immunological memory after chemotherapy.

The CDR3 consists of 18 residues. The germline CDR1 and CDR2 sequences are MNHEY and SVGAGI. The ends lost 2 bases at V and 4 bases at J; junction bases unmatched: 13. Rearranged V-D-J TRB sequences were amplified with a mixed TRB-A/B primer pool. MiXCR, run by TCRdb on the multiplex PCR reads, gives a single entry per CDR3 protein. Counted here are 1,500 to 2,500 distinct CDR3 sequences, 25% to 40% occurring once; the ten biggest clones make up 10%. The template was genomic DNA from peripheral blood, not RNA. Relative to its sample, this clonotype is large. Its antigen is not known. Material for sequencing was blood. This TCR was recovered from a human donor with a solid tumor. The chain uses TRBV6-5 and TRBJ2-5, with TRBD2 identical over 10 bases. The CDR3 sequence is CASSYRPSGRVGIETQYF. DNA for the CDR3: TGTGCCAGCAGTTACCGCCCTAGCGGGAGAGTCGGTATAGAGACCCAGTACTTC.